One T cell receptor (beta chain) is described in this entry. Germline CDR1 and CDR2: LNHDA and SQIVND (reference sequence). The ends lost 6 bases at V and 5 bases at J; junction bases unmatched: 12. CDR3 length: 16 amino acids. Profiling relied on immunoSEQ multiplex PCR, and the TCRdb table lists in-frame clones only, not all of them. The table includes 140,000 to 150,000 clones, around 84% detected once. The data originate from a study of blood T cell repertoires in COVID-19. V is TRBV19 and J is TRBJ2-2; 7 nucleotides match TRBD2. This receptor was taken from a human donor in a cohort sampled during active COVID-19. Sample: peripheral blood. DNA of the CDR3: TGTGCCAGTAGCCGGTATGACGGGGGGAGGACCGGGGAGCTGTTTTTT. Protein: CASSRYDGGRTGELFF.